This T cell receptor beta chain is from a study of T cell responses to AZD1222 COVID-19 vaccine. Study-wide context: It was second doses at about 4 or about 12 weeks that were pooled.

Whole-study findings and limits: White British donors predominated, females outnumbered males, and clonal diversity was possibly underestimated. Spike-specific TCRs gained breadth and depth after people received two AZD1222 doses. Unmutated regions of variants are reportedly targeted by nearly half of spike-specific TCRs.

Concerning this clone: Antigen: not known.

Assay used: immunoSEQ multiplex PCR; TCRdb lists only in-frame clones, some missing. The sample holds 100,000 to 110,000 clones, around 90% seen once. Trimming cost V 1 base and J 0 bases, with 4 bases left between them. This CDR3 region has 13 residues. Germline V gene data show CDR1 as WSHSY and CDR2 as SAAADI. The clonotype comes from an adult in good health. The chain uses TRBV10-2 and TRBJ2-7; D is undetermined. The material was peripheral blood, obtained on day 0 of AZD1222 vaccination. The CDR3 DNA follows: TGCGCCAGCAGTGAGTGGGGCTCCTACGAGCAGTACTTC. As protein: CASSEWGSYEQYF.